The 17 T cell receptor beta chains below all came from one sample that was sequenced in a study of beta chain features in type 1 diabetes. Study-level results: All four CD4+ subsets of Type 1 diabetes patients contained TCRB CDR3s that were moderately but significantly shorter.

These receptors have no identified antigens. The sequenced template was cDNA made from the entire isolated RNA. Libraries were prepared by immunoSEQ multiplex PCR; TCRdb keeps only in-frame clonotypes and omits some of them. The sample consists of hundreds of thousands of clones, about 15% of them appearing once. The specimen was naive CD4+ T cells from blood. These receptor sequences come from a man younger than 30 with type 1 diabetes.

This clone was detected once. The J gene is TRBJ2-7, the V gene TRBV27; 8 bases fit TRBD2. The germline V gene encodes CDR1 MNHEY and CDR2 SMNVEV (reference sequence). V shed 4 bases, J shed 4 bases, and the junction held 18 bases outside the gene matches. The length of the CDR3 is 18 residues. CDR3 region: CASSYDSPGGVLKYEQYF. DNA of the CDR3: TGTGCCAGCAGTTACGATTCTCCCGGGGGGGTATTGAAGTACGAGCAGTACTTC.

The chain joins TRBV6-4 to TRBJ2-1; D unclear. Between the trimmed V and J ends, which lost 6 bases and 3 bases, there was a span of 6 bases. The CDR3 is 12 residues long. The germline V gene encodes CDR1 MRHNA and CDR2 SNTAGT. Here the CDR3 DNA reads TGTGCCAGCAGCGGCGGCTACAATGAGCAGTTCTTC. It specifies CASSGGYNEQFF.

The chain recombines TRBV11-2 with TRBJ2-3; 9 bases line up with TRBD2. Trimming cost V 4 bases and J 2 bases; bases outside gene matches: 7. The CDR3 totals 16 residues. Germline V gene sequence: CDR1 SGHAT, CDR2 FQNNGV. CDR3 in amino acids: CASSYTAGGNTDTQYF. CDR3 sequence (DNA): TGTGCCAGCAGCTATACGGCGGGAGGGAACACAGATACGCAGTATTTT.

This clone has only a few counts. This sequence joins TRBV7-9 and TRBJ1-2; D possibly corresponds to TRBD1 (6 bases). The germline V gene encodes CDR1 SEHNR and CDR2 FQNEAQ (reference sequence). CDR3 size: 16 residues. The V end was cut by 5 bases, the J end by 6 bases, with 22 bases between. CDR3 in DNA: TGTGCCAGCAGCCCCGGGGGGCGGGGGGCGCGAGATGGCTACACCTTC. It translates to CASSPGGRGARDGYTF. Together with reference TRBV7-9 and TRBJ1-2, the CDR3 gives the full variable domain: DTGVSQNPRHKITKRGQNVTFRCDPISEHNRLYWYRQTLGQGPEFLTYFQNEAQLEKSRLLSDRFSAERPKGSFSTLEIQRTEQGDSAMYLCASSPGGRGARDGYTFGSGTRLTVV.

V usage is TRBV9 and J usage is TRBJ2-5; TRBD1 matches at 8 bases. Germline CDR1 is SGDLS and CDR2 is YYNGEE. The CDR3 consists of 16 residues. The ends lost 4 bases at V and 4 bases at J; junction bases unmatched: 12. The CDR3: CASSSGTGQGPETQYF. CDR3 DNA sequence: TGTGCCAGCAGCTCCGGAACCGGACAGGGCCCAGAGACCCAGTACTTC.

This clone was recorded a few times. The chain links TRBV25-1 to TRBJ2-7; the match to TRBD1 covers 7 bases. Germline V gives CDR1 MGHDK, CDR2 SYGVNS. CDR3 length equals 16 residues. V shed 6 bases, J shed 1 base, and the junction held 12 bases outside the gene matches. CDR3 nucleotides: TGTGCCAGCAGGGGGACAGCCACCGGAGGTTCCTACGAGCAGTACTTC. Residues: CASRGTATGGSYEQYF.

This clone turned up a few times. The J gene is TRBJ2-2, the V gene TRBV12-5; D is undetermined. Trimming left V 5 bases short and J 8 bases short, with 6 bases between. The CDR3 runs 11 residues. In germline, CDR1 is LGHNT, CDR2 FRNRAP. The CDR3 sequence: CASGVTGELFF. The CDR3 DNA reads as TGTGCTAGTGGTGTAACAGGGGAGCTGTTTTTT.

The chain couples TRBV7-2 to TRBJ1-5; D not certain. The CDR3 runs to 13 residues. The germline V and J ends were trimmed by 4 bases and 7 bases, with 11 bases remaining between them. The germline V gene has CDR1 SGHTA and CDR2 FQGNSA. The CDR3 protein is CASSYDRGQPQHF. CDR3 in DNA: TGTGCCAGCAGCTACGATCGGGGACAGCCCCAGCATTTT.

The chain is built from TRBV9 and TRBJ1-1; possible D gene TRBD1, 6 bases. CDR3 length: 13 residues. V was cut by 4 bases and J by 5 bases, with 12 bases left in between. Germline lookup yields CDR1 SGDLS and CDR2 YYNGEE. The CDR3 is CASSTGHSTEAFF. Here the CDR3 DNA reads TGTGCCAGCAGCACGGGACATTCAACTGAAGCTTTCTTT.

This sequence joins TRBV6-6 and TRBJ1-1; D is unclear. The CDR3 is made up of 15 amino acids. Germline CDR1 and CDR2: MNHNY and SVGAGI (reference sequence). Between the trimmed V and J ends, which lost 8 bases and 3 bases, there was a span of 19 bases. The CDR3 region has the DNA TGTGCCAGCGGACGCTCGCGGGGTAGGGACACTGAAGCTTTCTTT. Its translation: CASGRSRGRDTEAFF.

V is TRBV4-2 and J is TRBJ2-1; TRBD1 might be the D (6 bases). CDR3 length: 15 residues. The V gene's germline CDR1 is LGHNA and CDR2 YNFKEQ. Trimming shortened V by 1 base and J by 7 bases, and 14 bases separated the two germline ends. As DNA, the CDR3 is TGTGCCAGCAGCCAAGTCTCAGGGGTCCGGAATGAGCAGTTCTTC. Amino acid sequence: CASSQVSGVRNEQFF.

This rearrangement joins TRBV19 to TRBJ2-7; D remains unclear. The germline V gene has CDR1 LNHDA and CDR2 SQIVND (reference sequence). There are 12 residues in the CDR3. V was pared by 4 bases and J by 3 bases, with 7 bases between. This chain's CDR3 is CASSTTNYEQYF. The CDR3 region has the DNA TGTGCCAGTAGTACGACAAACTACGAGCAGTACTTC.

The gene calls are TRBV18 and TRBJ2-1; 10 nucleotides line up with TRBD1. J lost 8 bases, V lost 5 bases, and 9 bases had no gene match. CDR3 length: 15 residues. Germline V gene sequence: CDR1 KGHSH, CDR2 LQKENI. The CDR3 loop reads CASSGPGDRGYEQFF. CDR3 DNA sequence: TGTGCCAGCTCAGGGCCTGGGGACAGGGGATATGAGCAGTTCTTC.

The rearrangement joins TRBV28 to TRBJ1-2, with D possibly matching TRBD1 (5 bases). In germline, CDR1 is MDHEN, CDR2 SYDVKM. The CDR3 is made up of 15 amino acids. Deletions cut 6 bases from V and 6 bases from J, with 20 bases between. CDR3 in amino acids: CASRNGGDGMNGYTF. The CDR3 nucleotides are TGTGCCAGCAGGAACGGGGGGGACGGAATGAATGGCTACACCTTC.

This clone was recorded a few times. The chain employs TRBV28 and TRBJ2-7; D gene uncertain. The V gene's germline CDR1 is MDHEN and CDR2 SYDVKM. V dropped 6 bases and J dropped 3 bases, with 12 bases sitting between them. The CDR3 has 13 residues. As DNA, the CDR3 is TGTGCCAGCAGCCCCCCGGGTCTCTACGAGCAGTACTTC. Its protein product is CASSPPGLYEQYF.

The V gene is TRBV6-1, the J gene TRBJ1-1; the D is unclear. Germline values: CDR1 MNHNS, CDR2 SASEGT. The CDR3 extends over 13 amino acids. V was shortened by 7 bases and J by 0 bases, with 9 bases between the two germline ends. The CDR3 protein is CASIQAMNTEAFF. The DNA of the CDR3 is TGTGCCAGCATTCAGGCCATGAACACTGAAGCTTTCTTT.

This clone was seen only once. The chain employs TRBV2 and TRBJ1-2; TRBD1 matches at 10 bases. Looked up from germline, CDR1 is SNHLY and CDR2 is FYNNEI. V shed 8 bases, J shed 7 bases, and the junction held 13 bases outside the gene matches. This CDR3 has 15 residues. CDR3 amino acids: CASVQRGQGNGGYTF. The CDR3 nucleotides read TGTGCCAGCGTCCAAAGGGGACAGGGGAACGGTGGCTACACCTTC.